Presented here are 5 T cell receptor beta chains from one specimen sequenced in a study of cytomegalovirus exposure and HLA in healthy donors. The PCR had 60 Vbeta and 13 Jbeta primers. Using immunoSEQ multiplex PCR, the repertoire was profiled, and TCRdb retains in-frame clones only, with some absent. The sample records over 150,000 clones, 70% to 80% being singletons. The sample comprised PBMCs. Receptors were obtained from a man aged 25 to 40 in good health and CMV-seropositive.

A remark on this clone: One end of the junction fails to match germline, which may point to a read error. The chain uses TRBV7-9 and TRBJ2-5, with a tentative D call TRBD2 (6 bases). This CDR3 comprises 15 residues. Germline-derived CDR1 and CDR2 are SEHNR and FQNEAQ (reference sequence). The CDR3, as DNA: TGTTCCAGCAGATTCCCGGCCGGGAGTCAAGAGACCCAGTACTTC. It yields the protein CSSRFPAGSQETQYF.

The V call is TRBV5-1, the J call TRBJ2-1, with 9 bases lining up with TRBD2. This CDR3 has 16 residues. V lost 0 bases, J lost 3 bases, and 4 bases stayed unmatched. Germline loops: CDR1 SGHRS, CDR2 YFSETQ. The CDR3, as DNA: TGCGCCAGCAGCTTGGAGATTAGCGGGAGCTACAATGAGCAGTTCTTC. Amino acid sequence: CASSLEISGSYNEQFF.

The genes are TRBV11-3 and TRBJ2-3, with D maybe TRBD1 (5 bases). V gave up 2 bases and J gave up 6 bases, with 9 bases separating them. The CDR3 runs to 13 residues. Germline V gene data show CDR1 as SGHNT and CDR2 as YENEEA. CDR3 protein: CASSLRGSDTQYF. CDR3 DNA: TGTGCCAGCAGCTTAAGGGGATCCGATACGCAGTATTTT.

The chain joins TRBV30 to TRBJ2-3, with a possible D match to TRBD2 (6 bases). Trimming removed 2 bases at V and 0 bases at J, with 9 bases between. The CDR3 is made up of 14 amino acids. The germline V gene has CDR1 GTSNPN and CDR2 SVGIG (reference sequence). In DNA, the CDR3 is TGTGCCTGGAGTTCCGGGGGTAGCACAGATACGCAGTATTTT. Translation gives CAWSSGGSTDTQYF.

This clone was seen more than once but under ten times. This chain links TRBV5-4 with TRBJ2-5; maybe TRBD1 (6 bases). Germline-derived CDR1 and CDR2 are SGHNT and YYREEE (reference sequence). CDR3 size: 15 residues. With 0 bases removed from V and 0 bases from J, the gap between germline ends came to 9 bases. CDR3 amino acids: CASSLGGQDQETQYF. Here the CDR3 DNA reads TGTGCCAGCAGCTTGGGGGGACAAGACCAAGAGACCCAGTACTTC.